This T cell receptor beta chain was sequenced during a study of blood T cell repertoires in COVID-19. Study-wide background: Acute and convalescent COVID-19 specimens originated in the United States, Italy and Spain. T cells, B-cell-depleted T cells, or PBMCs supplied cDNA or gDNA.

The CDR3 consists of 11 residues. V dropped 7 bases and J dropped 4 bases, with 9 bases sitting between them. Germline loops: CDR1 SQVTM, CDR2 ANQGSEA. How the authors handled the data: Reference gene primer amplification gave estimated nucleated cell counts. Here immunoSEQ multiplex PCR was the method, and the copy in TCRdb shows in-frame clones only, minus some. V, J and clone size derive from that table, while D and trimming were established from the DNA sequence. This sample yields 110,000 to 150,000 clones, of which about 80% are seen a single time; 35% to 45% belongs to the top ten. The sample consisted of peripheral blood. This chain joins TRBV29-1 and TRBJ2-3, with D possibly matching TRBD2 (5 bases). The clonotype comes from a human donor in a cohort sampled during active COVID-19. CDR3 sequence: CSGGAADTQYF. In DNA, the CDR3 is TGCAGCGGGGGAGCGGCAGATACGCAGTATTTT.